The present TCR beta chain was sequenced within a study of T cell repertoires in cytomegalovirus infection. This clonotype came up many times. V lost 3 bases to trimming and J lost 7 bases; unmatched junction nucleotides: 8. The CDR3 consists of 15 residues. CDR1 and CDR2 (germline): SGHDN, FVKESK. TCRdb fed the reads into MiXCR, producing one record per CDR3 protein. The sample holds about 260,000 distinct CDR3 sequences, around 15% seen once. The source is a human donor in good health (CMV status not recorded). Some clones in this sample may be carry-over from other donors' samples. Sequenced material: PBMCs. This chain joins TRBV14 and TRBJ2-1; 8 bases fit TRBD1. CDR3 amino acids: CASSHRTHRGNEQFF. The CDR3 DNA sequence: TGTGCCAGCAGCCACCGAACACACAGGGGGAATGAGCAGTTCTTC. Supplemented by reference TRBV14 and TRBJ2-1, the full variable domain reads EAGVTQFPSHSVIEKGQTVTLRCDPISGHDNLYWYRRVMGKEIKFLLHFVKESKQDESGMPNNRFLAERTGGTYSTLKVQPAELEDSGVYFCASSHRTHRGNEQFFGPGTRLTVL.